A selection of T cell receptor beta chains follows, all from one sample in a study of blood T cell repertoires in COVID-19. Assay: immunoSEQ multiplex PCR; the TCRdb copy retains only in-frame clones and omits some. The table lists about 81,000 clones, 91% of them singletons, with roughly 2% in the top ten. Sequenced: peripheral blood. Receptors originate from a woman aged 45-65 years in a cohort sampled during active COVID-19. Both conserved end residues are trimmed from each CDR3.

j_gene,v_gene,CDR3aa
TRBJ1-4,TRBV2,ASRKGGDEKLF
TRBJ1-4,TRBV11-2,ASSFTGEGKLF
TRBJ2-3,TRBV5-1,ASSQSGWGGTDTQY
TRBJ2-1,TRBV29-1,SGSSGSSYEQF
TRBJ2-7,TRBV10-1,ASSPDEYPGRGYEQY
TRBJ2-4,TRBV5-5,ASSLGTARDIQY
TRBJ2-1,TRBV28,ASRGGVGSYNEQF
TRBJ2-1,TRBV5-1,ASSFGEGPRHEQF
TRBJ2-6,TRBV11-2,ASSLQGQLTLGANVLT
TRBJ1-4,TRBV19,ASSRQGSYEKLF
TRBJ1-6,TRBV28,ASSRTGTENSPLH
TRBJ1-1,TRBV29-1,SVSPDRSGTEAF
TRBJ1-1,TRBV5-1,ASSLATGQLNTEAF
TRBJ2-1,TRBV4-1,ASSQGGVINEQF
TRBJ1-1,TRBV15,ATSNPKGGRTGRNTEAF
TRBJ1-2,TRBV6-1,ASSDGGRFYGYT
TRBJ1-1,TRBV10-3,ATTGMATEAF
TRBJ1-6,TRBV5-8,ASTGGALSYNSPLH
TRBJ2-7,TRBV11-2,ATSLGQGALEQY
TRBJ1-2,TRBV2,ASTETAGGGYT
TRBJ2-7,TRBV5-5,ASSHSGTGGFEQY
TRBJ1-6,TRBV6-5,ASKNRGSYNSPLH
TRBJ1-1,TRBV11-2,ASSLEPGGNTEAF
TRBJ2-1,TRBV2,ASTPPRLAGGGDNEQF
TRBJ2-5,TRBV15,ATSRDSGLAVETQY
TRBJ1-2,TRBV5-1,ASSTGQGAGYGYT
TRBJ2-1,TRBV2,ASSPYNEQF
TRBJ1-6,TRBV18,ASSPRPTGVNSPLH
TRBJ2-1,TRBV23-1,ASSQSAGERAYNEQF
TRBJ2-5,TRBV20-1,SSGVGETQY
TRBJ2-1,TRBV6-4,ASPPRQQSYNEQF
TRBJ2-2,TRBV7-3,ASSQGTTNTGELF
TRBJ2-1,TRBV4-1,ASSQGGLAGYNEQF
TRBJ2-7,TRBV19,ASSIGTGMNEQY
TRBJ1-2,TRBV4-1,ASSQEEDIHYGYT
TRBJ2-3,TRBV7-9,ASSFDRLAGEDTQY
TRBJ1-4,TRBV18,ASSRGQTTNEKLF
TRBJ1-2,TRBV5-4,ASTSGGGYGYT
TRBJ1-1,TRBV12-3/TRBV12-4,ASSRQGSTEAF
TRBJ2-5,TRBV2,ASSEQVGGETQY
TRBJ1-3,TRBV3-1/TRBV3-2,ASSQTRSSFGNTIY